This TCR beta chain originates from a study of T-cell memory formation after mild COVID-19. Background on the study: Clusters of TCRs were largely donor specific. Study outcomes and limitations: The appearance of some responding clones in pre-infection memory suggested that cross-reactive memory joined. Contracting clones from day 15 to 85 had balanced CD4/CD8; later expanders favoured CD4+. Contracting CD4+ clones were located mainly in CM and EM, and CD8+ clones in EMRA.

Of note for this clonotype: As yet, its antigen is unknown.

V lost 6 bases and J 2 bases, leaving 16 bases between the germline ends. This CDR3 is built from 15 residues. The germline CDR1 and CDR2 sequences are SGHRS and YFSETQ. TCRdb processed the 5' RACE reads anew with MiXCR; each CDR3 protein has one entry. The sample holds some 260,000 distinct CDR3 sequences; about 17% are singletons and the top ten take 3% to 4.5%. This TCR was sampled from a man aged 18 to 30 who had mild COVID-19 (a few samples of this study predate the infection). Cell type and time point are not known. This sequence joins TRBV5-1 and TRBJ2-3; D perhaps matches TRBD1 (6 bases). Sequenced material: PBMCs or a T cell subset sorted from them (not recorded which). The chain's CDR3 is CASTLDSAYTDTQYF. The CDR3, as DNA: TGCGCCAGCACATTGGACAGTGCCTACACAGATACGCAGTATTTT.